The clone carrying this T cell receptor beta chain was detected a few times. Its specificity is unknown. The sample originates from a study of beta chain features in type 1 diabetes. Germline V lookup: CDR1 GTSNPN, CDR2 SVGIG (reference sequence). J lost 8 bases, V lost 1 base, and 5 bases had no gene match. The CDR3 covers 13 residues. Study-wide results and caveats: Among patients with Type 1 diabetes, TCRB CDR3s were moderately but significantly shorter in every one of the four CD4+ subsets. VDJ junctions from patients with type 1 diabetes contained fewer insertions and more deletions.

The study reverse transcribed the entire isolated RNA, so it sequenced expressed TCRB transcripts. The table came from immunoSEQ multiplex PCR; TCRdb's copy has only in-frame clones and leaves some out. This table has some 140,000 clones, about 10% appearing once. Sequencing used central memory CD4+ T cells from blood. This clonotype originated in a man aged 18 to 29 in good health. This chain connects TRBV30 to TRBJ2-3, with 8 bases lining up with TRBD2. The CDR3 sequence: CAWSGAGEGTQYF. The CDR3 coding sequence is TGTGCCTGGAGTGGAGCGGGGGAGGGTACGCAGTATTTT.